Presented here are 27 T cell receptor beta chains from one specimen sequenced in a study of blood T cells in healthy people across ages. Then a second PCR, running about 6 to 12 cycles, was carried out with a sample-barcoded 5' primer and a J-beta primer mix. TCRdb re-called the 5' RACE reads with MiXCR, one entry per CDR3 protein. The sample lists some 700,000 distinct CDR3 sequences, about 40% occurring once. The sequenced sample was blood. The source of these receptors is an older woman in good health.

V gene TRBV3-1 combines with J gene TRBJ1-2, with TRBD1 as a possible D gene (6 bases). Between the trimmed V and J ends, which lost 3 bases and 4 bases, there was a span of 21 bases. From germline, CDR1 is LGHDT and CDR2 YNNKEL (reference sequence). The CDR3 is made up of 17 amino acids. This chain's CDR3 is CASSQKWGPNDIYGYTF. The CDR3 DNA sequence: TGTGCCAGCAGCCAGAAATGGGGGCCCAACGACATCTATGGCTACACCTTC.

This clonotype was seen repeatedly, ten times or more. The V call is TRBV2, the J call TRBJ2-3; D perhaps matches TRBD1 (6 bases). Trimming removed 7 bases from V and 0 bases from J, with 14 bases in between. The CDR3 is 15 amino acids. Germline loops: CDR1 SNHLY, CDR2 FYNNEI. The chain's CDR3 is CASNGRDTSTDTQYF. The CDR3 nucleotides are TGTGCCAGCAACGGACGGGACACCAGCACAGATACGCAGTATTTT.

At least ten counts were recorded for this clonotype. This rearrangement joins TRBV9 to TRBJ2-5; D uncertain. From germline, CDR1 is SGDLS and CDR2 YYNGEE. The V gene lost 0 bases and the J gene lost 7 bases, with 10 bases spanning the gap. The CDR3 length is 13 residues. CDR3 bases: TGTGCCAGCAGCGTAGACCCCGCAAGGACCCAGTACTTC. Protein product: CASSVDPARTQYF.

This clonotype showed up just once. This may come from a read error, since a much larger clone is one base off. In DNA, the CDR3 is TGTGCCGGCAGTGATGAATACAATGAGCAGTTCTTC. It translates to CAGSDEYNEQFF. The rearrangement uses TRBV12-3 or TRBV12-4 and TRBJ2-1, with D uncertain. The CDR3 is 12 residues long.

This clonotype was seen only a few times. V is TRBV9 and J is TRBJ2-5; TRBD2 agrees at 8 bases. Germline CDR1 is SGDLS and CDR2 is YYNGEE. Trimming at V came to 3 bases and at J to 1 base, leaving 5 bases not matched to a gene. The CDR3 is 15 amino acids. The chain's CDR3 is CASSATSGAQETQYF. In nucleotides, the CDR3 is TGTGCCAGCAGCGCCACTAGCGGAGCCCAAGAGACCCAGTACTTC.

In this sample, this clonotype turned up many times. CDR3 coding DNA: TGTGCCAGCAGCCCCGTGGGGTGGAACGAGCAGTACTTC. As protein: CASSPVGWNEQYF. This chain joins TRBV7-2 and TRBJ2-7; D unresolved. Germline lookup yields CDR1 SGHTA and CDR2 FQGNSA. V dropped 5 bases and J dropped 5 bases, with 13 bases sitting between them. The CDR3 totals 13 residues.

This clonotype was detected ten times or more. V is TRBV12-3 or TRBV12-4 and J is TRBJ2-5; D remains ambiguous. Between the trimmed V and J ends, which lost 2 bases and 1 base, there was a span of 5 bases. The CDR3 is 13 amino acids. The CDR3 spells CASSLSIQETQYF. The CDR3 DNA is TGTGCCAGCAGTTTAAGCATCCAAGAGACCCAGTACTTC.

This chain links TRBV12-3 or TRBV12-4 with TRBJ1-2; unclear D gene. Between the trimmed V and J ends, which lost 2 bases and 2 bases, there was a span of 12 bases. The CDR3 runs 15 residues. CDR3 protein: CASSLWQARNYGYTF. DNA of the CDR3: TGTGCCAGCAGTTTATGGCAGGCGAGGAACTATGGCTACACCTTC.

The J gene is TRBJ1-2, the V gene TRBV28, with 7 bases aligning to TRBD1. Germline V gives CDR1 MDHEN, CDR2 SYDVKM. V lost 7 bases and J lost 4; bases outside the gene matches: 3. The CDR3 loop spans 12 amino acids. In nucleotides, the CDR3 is TGTGCCAGCATTGACAGGGTCTATGGCTACACCTTC. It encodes CASIDRVYGYTF.

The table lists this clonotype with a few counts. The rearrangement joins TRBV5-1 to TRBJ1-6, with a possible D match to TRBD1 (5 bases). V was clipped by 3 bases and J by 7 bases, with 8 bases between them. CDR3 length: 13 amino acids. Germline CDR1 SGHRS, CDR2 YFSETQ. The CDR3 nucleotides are TGCGCCAGCAGCTCACAGGACAATTCACCCCTCCACTTT. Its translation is CASSSQDNSPLHF. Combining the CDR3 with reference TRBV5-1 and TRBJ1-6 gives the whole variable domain KAGVTQTPRYLIKTRGQQVTLSCSPISGHRSVSWYQQTPGQGLQFLFEYFSETQRNKGNFPGRFSGRQFSNSRSEMNVSTLELGDSALYLCASSSQDNSPLHFGNGTRLTVT.

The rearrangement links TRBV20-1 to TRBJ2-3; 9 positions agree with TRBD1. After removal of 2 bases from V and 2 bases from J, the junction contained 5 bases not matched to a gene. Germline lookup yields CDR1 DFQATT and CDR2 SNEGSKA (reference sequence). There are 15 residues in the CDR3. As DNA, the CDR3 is TGCAGTGCTAGATCGACAGGGGGTGTCACAGATACGCAGTATTTT. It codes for CSARSTGGVTDTQYF.

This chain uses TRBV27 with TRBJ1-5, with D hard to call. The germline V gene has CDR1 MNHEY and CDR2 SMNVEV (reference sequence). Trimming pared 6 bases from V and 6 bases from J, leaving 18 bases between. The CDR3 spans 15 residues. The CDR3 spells CASRVGAGPSQPQHF. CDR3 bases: TGTGCCAGCAGAGTAGGCGCGGGTCCTTCTCAGCCCCAGCATTTT.

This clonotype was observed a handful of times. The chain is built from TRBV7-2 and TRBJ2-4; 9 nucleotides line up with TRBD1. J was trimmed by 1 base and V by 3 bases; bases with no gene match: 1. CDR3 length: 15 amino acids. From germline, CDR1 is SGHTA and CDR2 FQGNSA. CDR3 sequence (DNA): TGTGCCAGCAGCTTCGGACAGGGGGCCAAAAACATTCAGTACTTC. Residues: CASSFGQGAKNIQYF.

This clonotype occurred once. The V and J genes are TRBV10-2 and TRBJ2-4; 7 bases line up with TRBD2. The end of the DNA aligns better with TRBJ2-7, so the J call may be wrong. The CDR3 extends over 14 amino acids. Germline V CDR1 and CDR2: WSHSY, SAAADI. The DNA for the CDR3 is TGCGCCAGCAGTGAGGGACTAGGAGGGCACGAGCAGTACTTC. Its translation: CASSEGLGGHEQYF.

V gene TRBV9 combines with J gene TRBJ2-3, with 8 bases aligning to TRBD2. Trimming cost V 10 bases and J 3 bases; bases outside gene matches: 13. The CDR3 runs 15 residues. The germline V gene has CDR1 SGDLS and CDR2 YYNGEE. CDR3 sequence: CAGMRAGEETDTQYF. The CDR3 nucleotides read TGTGCCGGCATGCGAGCGGGAGAGGAGACAGATACGCAGTATTTT.

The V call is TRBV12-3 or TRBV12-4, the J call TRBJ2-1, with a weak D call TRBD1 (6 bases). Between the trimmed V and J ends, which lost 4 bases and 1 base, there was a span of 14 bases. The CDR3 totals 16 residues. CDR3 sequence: CASSSNIQGSYNEQFF. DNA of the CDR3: TGTGCCAGCAGTTCGAACATACAGGGTTCCTACAATGAGCAGTTCTTC.

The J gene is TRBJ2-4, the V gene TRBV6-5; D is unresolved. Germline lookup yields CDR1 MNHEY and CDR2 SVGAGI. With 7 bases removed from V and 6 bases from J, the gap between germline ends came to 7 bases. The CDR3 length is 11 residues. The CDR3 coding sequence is TGTGCCAGCACATCCAGAAACATTCAGTACTTC. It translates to CASTSRNIQYF.

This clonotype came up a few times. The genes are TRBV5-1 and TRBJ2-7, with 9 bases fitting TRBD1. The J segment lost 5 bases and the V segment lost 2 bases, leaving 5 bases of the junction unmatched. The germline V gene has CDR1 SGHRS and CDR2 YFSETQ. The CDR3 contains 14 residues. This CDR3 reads CASSFLDRGNEQYF. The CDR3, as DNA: TGCGCCAGCAGCTTTCTGGACAGGGGTAACGAGCAGTACTTC.

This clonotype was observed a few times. CDR3 loop: CASSLESGYTEAFF. The DNA of the CDR3 is TGTGCCAGCAGCTTAGAATCAGGTTACACTGAAGCTTTCTTT. V gene TRBV11-2 combines with J gene TRBJ1-1; D is ambiguous. The germline V and J ends were trimmed by 0 bases and 3 bases, with 8 bases remaining between them. The CDR3 is made up of 14 amino acids. Germline V gene sequence: CDR1 SGHAT, CDR2 FQNNGV.

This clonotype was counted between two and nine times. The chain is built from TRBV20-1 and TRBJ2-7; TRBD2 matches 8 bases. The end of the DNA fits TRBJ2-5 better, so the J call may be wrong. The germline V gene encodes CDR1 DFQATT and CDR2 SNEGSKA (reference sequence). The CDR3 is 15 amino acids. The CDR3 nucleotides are TGCAGTGCTAGAGTACCGGGACTAGGGGGGCAGACCCAGTACTTC. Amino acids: CSARVPGLGGQTQYF.

As DNA, the CDR3 is TGTGCCAGCAACGCACCCACTTTCGGGTTACGCTACGAGCAGTACTTC. It translates to CASNAPTFGLRYEQYF. V gene TRBV6-2 or TRBV6-3 combines with J gene TRBJ2-7; D call uncertain. Trimming cost V 7 bases and J 3 bases, with 22 bases left between them. The CDR3 has 16 amino acids. Germline CDR1 reads MNHEY; CDR2 reads SVGEGT.

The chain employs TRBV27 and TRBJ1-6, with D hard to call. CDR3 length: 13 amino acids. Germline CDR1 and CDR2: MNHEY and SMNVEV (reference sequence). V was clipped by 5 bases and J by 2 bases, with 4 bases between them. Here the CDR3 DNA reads TGTGCCAGCAGTCAGGCCTATAATTCACCCCTCCACTTT. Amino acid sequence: CASSQAYNSPLHF.

The CDR3 here is CAISESGPQVTQYF. The CDR3 region has the DNA TGTGCCATCAGTGAGTCGGGCCCTCAGGTTACGCAGTATTTT. The chain is built from TRBV10-3 and TRBJ2-3; no reliable D call. With 0 bases removed from V and 8 bases from J, the gap between germline ends came to 12 bases. The germline V gene has CDR1 ENHRY and CDR2 SYGVKD. CDR3 length: 14 residues.

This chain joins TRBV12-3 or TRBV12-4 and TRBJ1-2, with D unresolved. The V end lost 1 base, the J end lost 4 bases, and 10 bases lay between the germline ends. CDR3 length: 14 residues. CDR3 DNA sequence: TGTGCCAGCAGTTTAGGAGGCAGTATCTATGGCTACACCTTC. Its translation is CASSLGGSIYGYTF.

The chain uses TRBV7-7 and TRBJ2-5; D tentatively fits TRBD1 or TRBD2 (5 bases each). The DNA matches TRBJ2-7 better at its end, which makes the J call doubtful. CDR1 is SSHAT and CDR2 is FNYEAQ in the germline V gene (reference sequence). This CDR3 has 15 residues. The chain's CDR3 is CASSLAETPGHEQYF. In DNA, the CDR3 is TGTGCCAGCAGCTTAGCGGAGACACCGGGACACGAGCAGTACTTC.

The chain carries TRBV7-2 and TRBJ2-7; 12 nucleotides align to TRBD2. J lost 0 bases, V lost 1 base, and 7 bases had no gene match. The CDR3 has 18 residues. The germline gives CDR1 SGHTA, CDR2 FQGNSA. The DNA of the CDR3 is TGTGCCAGCAGCTTAGTTGGACTAGCGGGACTTAGCTCCTACGAGCAGTACTTC. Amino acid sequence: CASSLVGLAGLSSYEQYF. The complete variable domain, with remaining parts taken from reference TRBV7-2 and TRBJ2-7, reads GAGVSQSPSNKVTEKGKDVELRCDPISGHTALYWYRQSLGQGLEFLIYFQGNSAPDKSGLPSDRFSAERTGGSVSTLTIQRTQQEDSAVYLCASSLVGLAGLSSYEQYFGPGTRLTVT.

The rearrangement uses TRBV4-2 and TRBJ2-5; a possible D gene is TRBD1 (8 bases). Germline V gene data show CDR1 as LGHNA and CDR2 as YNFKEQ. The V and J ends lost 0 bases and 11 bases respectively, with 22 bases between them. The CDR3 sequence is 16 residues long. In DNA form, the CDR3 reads TGTGCCAGCAGCCAAGAGTGGCTAGCGGACACAGGGGGGCAGTACTTC. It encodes CASSQEWLADTGGQYF.